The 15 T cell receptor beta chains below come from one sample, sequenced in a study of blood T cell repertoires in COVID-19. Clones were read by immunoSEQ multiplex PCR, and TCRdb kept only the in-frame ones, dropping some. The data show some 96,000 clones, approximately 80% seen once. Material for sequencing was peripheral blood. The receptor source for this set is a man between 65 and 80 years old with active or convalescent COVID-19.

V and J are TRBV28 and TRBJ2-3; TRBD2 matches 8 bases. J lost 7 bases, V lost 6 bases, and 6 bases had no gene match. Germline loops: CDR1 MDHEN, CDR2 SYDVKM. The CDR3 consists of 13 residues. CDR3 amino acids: CASRSGGENTQYF. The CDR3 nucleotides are TGTGCCAGCAGGTCGGGGGGGGAGAATACGCAGTATTTT.

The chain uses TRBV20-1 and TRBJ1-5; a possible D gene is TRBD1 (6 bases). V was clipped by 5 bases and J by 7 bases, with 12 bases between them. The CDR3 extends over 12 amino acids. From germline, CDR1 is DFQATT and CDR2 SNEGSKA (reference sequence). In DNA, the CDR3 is TGCAGTGCTGGTGGGGGGCGACAGCCCCAGCATTTT. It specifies CSAGGGRQPQHF.

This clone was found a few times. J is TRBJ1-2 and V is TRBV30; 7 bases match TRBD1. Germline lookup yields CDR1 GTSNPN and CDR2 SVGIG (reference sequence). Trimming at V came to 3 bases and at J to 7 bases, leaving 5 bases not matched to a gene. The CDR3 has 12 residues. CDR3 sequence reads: CAWSRGNLGYTF. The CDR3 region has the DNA TGTGCCTGGAGCAGGGGGAATCTTGGCTACACCTTC.

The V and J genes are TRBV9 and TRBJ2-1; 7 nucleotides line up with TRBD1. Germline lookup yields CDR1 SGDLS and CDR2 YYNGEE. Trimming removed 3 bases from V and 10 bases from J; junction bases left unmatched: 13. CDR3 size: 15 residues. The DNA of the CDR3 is TGTGCCAGCAGCGCTTTAGGGGGCCTGACTGGAGAGCAGTTCTTC. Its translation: CASSALGGLTGEQFF.

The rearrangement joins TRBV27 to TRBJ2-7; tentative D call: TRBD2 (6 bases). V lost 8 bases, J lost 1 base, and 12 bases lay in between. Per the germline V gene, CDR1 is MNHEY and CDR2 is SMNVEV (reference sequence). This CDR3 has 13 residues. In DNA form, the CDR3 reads TGTGCCAGCTCGGGAGCTCGGTCCTACGAGCAGTACTTC. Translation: CASSGARSYEQYF.

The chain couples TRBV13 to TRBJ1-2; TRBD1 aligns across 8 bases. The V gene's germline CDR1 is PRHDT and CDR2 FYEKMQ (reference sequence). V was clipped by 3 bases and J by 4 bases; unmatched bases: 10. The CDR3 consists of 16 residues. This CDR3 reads CASSFTGGGDSYGYTF. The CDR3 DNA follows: TGTGCCAGCAGCTTTACAGGGGGAGGGGATTCCTATGGCTACACCTTC. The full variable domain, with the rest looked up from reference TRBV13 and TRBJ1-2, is AAGVIQSPRHLIKEKRETATLKCYPIPRHDTVYWYQQGPGQDPQFLISFYEKMQSDKGSIPDRFSAQQFSDYHSELNMSSLELGDSALYFCASSFTGGGDSYGYTFGSGTRLTVV.

The CDR3 region is CASNTPQGPGLQPQHF. CDR3 coding DNA: TGTGCCAGTAATACTCCCCAGGGTCCGGGACTTCAGCCCCAGCATTTT. This chain joins TRBV19 and TRBJ1-5, with D tentatively TRBD1 (5 bases). Trimming removed 7 bases at V and 6 bases at J, with 22 bases between. The CDR3 consists of 16 residues. Germline assignment: CDR1 LNHDA and CDR2 SQIVND (reference sequence).

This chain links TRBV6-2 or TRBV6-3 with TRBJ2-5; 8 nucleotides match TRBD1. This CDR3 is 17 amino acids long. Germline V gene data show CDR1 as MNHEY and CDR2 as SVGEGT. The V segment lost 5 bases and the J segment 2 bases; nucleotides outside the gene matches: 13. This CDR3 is CASSRKRQGSRQETQYF. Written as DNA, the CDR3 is TGTGCCAGCAGTCGTAAGCGACAGGGGAGTAGACAAGAGACCCAGTACTTC.

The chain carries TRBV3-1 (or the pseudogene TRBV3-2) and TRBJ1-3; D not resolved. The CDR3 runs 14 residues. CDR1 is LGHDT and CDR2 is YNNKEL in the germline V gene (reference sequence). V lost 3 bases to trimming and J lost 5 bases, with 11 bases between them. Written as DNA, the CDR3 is TGTGCCAGCAGCCAGAGGGCGATTCGAAACACCATATATTTT. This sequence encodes CASSQRAIRNTIYF.

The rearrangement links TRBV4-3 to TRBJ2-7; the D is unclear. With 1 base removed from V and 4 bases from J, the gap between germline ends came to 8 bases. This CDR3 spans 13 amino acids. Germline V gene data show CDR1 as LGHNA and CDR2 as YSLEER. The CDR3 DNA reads TGCGCCAGCAGCCAAGGAGGTGGTTACGAGCAGTACTTC. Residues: CASSQGGGYEQYF.

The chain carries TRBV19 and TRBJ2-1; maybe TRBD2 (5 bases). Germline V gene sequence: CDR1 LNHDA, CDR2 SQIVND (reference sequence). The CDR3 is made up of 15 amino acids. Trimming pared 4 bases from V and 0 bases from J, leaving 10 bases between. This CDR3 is CASSRRWGSYNEQFF. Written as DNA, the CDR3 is TGTGCCAGTAGTAGGAGGTGGGGCTCCTACAATGAGCAGTTCTTC.

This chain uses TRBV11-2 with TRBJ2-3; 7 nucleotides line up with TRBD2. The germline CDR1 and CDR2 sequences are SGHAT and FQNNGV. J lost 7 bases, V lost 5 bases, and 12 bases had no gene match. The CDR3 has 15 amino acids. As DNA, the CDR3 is TGTGCCAGCAGCCCCCTGGGGGGGTCTACGTATACGCAGTATTTT. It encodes CASSPLGGSTYTQYF.

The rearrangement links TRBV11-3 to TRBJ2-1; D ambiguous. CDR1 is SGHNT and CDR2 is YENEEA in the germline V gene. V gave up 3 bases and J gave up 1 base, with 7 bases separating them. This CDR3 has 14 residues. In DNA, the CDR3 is TGTGCCAGCAGCTTTATCACTTCCTACAATGAGCAGTTCTTC. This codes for CASSFITSYNEQFF.

CDR3 protein: CASTSGLADYEQYF. CDR3 coding DNA: TGTGCCAGCACCTCGGGACTAGCGGACTACGAGCAGTACTTC. The chain has TRBV9 and TRBJ2-7, with 11 bases that match TRBD2. CDR1 and CDR2 from the germline V gene are SGDLS and YYNGEE. V was clipped by 6 bases and J by 3 bases; unmatched bases: 5. This CDR3 has 14 residues.

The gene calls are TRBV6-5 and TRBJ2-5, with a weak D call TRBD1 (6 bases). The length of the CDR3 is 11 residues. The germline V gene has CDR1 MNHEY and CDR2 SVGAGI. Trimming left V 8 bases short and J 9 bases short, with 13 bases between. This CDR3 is CASGGGRAQYF. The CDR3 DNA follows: TGTGCCAGCGGGGGCGGACGAGCCCAGTACTTC.